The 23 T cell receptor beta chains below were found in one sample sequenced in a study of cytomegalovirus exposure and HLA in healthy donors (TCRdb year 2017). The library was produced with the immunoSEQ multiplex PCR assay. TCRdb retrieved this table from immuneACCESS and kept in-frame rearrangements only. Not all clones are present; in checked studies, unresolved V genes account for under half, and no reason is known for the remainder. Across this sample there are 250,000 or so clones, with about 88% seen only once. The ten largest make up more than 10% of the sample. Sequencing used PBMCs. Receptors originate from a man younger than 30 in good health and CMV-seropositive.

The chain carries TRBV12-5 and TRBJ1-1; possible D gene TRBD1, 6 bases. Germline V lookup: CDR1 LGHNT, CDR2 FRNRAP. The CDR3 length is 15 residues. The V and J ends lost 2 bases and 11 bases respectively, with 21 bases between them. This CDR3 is CASGLISTGSEVAFF. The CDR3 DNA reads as TGTGCTAGTGGTTTGATCTCGACAGGATCGGAGGTGGCTTTCTTT.

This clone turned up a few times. As DNA, the CDR3 is TGTGCCAGTAGTATGGGGCACGCCTCCTACGAGCAGTACTTC. It encodes CASSMGHASYEQYF. This chain joins TRBV19 and TRBJ2-7; D might be TRBD1 (5 bases). Germline lookup yields CDR1 LNHDA and CDR2 SQIVND (reference sequence). There are 14 residues in the CDR3. V lost 3 bases and J 0 bases, leaving 9 bases between the germline ends.

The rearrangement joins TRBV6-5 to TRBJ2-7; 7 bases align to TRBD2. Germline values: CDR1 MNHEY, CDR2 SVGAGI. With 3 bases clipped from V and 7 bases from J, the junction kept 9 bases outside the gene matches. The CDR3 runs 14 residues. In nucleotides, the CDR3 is TGTGCCAGCAGTTATAGTCTAGCGGAGGTGGAGCAGTACTTC. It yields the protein CASSYSLAEVEQYF.

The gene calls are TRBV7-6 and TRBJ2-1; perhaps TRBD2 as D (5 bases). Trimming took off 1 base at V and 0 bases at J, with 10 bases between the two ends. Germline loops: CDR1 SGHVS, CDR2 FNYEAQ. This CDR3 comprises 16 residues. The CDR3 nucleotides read TGTGCCAGCAGCTTAGGTCCTAGCAGCTCCTACAATGAGCAGTTCTTC. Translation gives CASSLGPSSSYNEQFF.

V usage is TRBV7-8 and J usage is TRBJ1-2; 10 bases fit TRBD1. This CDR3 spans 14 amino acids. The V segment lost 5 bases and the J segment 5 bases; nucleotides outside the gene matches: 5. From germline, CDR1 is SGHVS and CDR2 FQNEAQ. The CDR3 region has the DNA TGTGCCAGCAGCCCGGGACAGGGGATTTATGGCTACACCTTC. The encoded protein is CASSPGQGIYGYTF.

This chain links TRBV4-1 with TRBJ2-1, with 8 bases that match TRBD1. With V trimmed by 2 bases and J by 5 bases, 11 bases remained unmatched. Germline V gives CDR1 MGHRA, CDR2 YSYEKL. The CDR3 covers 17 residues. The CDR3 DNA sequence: TGCGCCAGCAGCCAAATCCCCCGCAGGGGGCATAACAATGAGCAGTTCTTC. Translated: CASSQIPRRGHNNEQFF.

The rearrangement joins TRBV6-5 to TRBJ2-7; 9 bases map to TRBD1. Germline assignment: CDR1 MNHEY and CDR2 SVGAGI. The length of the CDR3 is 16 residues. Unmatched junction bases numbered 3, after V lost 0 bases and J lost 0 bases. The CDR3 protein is CASSYSRTGASYEQYF. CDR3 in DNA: TGTGCCAGCAGTTACTCGAGGACAGGGGCCTCCTACGAGCAGTACTTC.

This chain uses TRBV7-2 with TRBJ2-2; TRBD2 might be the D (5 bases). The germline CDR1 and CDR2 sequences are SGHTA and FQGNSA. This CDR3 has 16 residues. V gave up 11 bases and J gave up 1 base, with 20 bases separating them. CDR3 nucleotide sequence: TGTGCCGATGGTGACCGGAGGAGAGGGAACACCGGGGAGCTGTTTTTT. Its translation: CADGDRRRGNTGELFF.

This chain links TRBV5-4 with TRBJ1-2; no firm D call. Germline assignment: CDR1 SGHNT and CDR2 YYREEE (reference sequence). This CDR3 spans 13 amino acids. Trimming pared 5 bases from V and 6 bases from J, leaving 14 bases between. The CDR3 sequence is CASRSAGKDGYTF. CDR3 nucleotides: TGTGCCAGCAGGTCCGCTGGGAAGGATGGCTACACCTTC. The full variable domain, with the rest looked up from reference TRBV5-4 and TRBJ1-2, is ETGVTQSPTHLIKTRGQQVTLRCSSQSGHNTVSWYQQALGQGPQFIFQYYREEENGRGNFPPRFSGLQFPNYSSELNVNALELDDSALYLCASRSAGKDGYTFGSGTRLTVV.

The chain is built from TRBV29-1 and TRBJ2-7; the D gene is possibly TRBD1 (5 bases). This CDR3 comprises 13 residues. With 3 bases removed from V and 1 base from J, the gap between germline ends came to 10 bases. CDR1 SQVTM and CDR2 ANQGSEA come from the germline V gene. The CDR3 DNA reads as TGCAGCGTTGATGACAGTACGTCCTACGAGCAGTACTTC. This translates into CSVDDSTSYEQYF.

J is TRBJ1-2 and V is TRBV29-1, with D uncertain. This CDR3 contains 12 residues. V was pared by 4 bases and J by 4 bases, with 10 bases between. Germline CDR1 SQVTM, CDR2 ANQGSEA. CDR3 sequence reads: CSVVETVYGYTF. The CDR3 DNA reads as TGCAGCGTTGTCGAGACGGTCTATGGCTACACCTTC.

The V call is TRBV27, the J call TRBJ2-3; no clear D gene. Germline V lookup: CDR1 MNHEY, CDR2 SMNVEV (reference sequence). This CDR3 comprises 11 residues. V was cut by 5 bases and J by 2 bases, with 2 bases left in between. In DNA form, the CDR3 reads TGTGCCAGCAGTCACACAGATACGCAGTATTTT. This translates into CASSHTDTQYF.

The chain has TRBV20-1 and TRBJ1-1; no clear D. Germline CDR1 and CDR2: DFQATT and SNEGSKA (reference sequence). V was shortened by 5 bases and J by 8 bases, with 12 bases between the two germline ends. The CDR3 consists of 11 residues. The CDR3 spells CSARASGEAFF. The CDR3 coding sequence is TGCAGTGCTCGAGCGTCGGGGGAAGCTTTCTTT.

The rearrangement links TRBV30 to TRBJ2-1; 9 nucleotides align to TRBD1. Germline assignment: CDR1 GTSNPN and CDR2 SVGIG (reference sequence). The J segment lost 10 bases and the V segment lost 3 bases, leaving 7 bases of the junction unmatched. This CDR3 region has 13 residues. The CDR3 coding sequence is TGTGCCTGGAGCTCCGGGACAGGGTTCGAGCAGTTCTTC. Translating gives CAWSSGTGFEQFF.

The CDR3 nucleotides read TGTGCCAGCAGCTTAGAGGGGACAGGGCTCTACGAGCAGTACTTC. This sequence encodes CASSLEGTGLYEQYF. The chain couples TRBV7-8 to TRBJ2-7; 9 bases match TRBD1. Germline loops: CDR1 SGHVS, CDR2 FQNEAQ. CDR3 length equals 15 residues. Trimming at V came to 1 base and at J to 3 bases, leaving 4 bases not matched to a gene.

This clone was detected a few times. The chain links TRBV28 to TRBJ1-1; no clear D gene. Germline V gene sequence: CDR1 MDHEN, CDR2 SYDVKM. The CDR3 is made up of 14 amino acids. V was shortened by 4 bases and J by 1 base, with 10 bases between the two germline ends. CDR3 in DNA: TGTGCCAGCAGTTCCGGACGGACGAACACTGAAGCTTTCTTT. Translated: CASSSGRTNTEAFF. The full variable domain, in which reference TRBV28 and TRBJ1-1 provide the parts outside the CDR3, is DVKVTQSSRYLVKRTGEKVFLECVQDMDHENMFWYRQDPGLGLRLIYFSYDVKMKEKGDIPEGYSVSREKKERFSLILESASTNQTSMYLCASSSGRTNTEAFFGQGTRLTVV.

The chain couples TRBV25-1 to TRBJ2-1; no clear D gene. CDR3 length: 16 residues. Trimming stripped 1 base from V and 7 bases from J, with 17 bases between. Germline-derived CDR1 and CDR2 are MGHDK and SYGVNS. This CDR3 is CASSESWDAPRNEQFF. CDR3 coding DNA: TGTGCCAGCAGTGAATCATGGGATGCACCCAGGAATGAGCAGTTCTTC.

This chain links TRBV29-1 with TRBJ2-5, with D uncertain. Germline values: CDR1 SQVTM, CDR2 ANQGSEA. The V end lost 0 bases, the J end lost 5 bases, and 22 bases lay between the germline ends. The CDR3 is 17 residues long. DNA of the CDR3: TGCAGCGTTGAAGATTATTCGGCGGAAATCCGTCGGGAGACCCAGTACTTC. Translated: CSVEDYSAEIRRETQYF.

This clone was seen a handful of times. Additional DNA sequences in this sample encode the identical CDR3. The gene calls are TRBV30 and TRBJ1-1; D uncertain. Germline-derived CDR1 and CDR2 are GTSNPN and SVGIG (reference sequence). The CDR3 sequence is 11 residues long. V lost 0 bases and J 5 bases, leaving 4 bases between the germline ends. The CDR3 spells CAWSVGTEAFF. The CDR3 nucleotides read TGTGCCTGGAGTGTAGGGACTGAAGCTTTCTTT.

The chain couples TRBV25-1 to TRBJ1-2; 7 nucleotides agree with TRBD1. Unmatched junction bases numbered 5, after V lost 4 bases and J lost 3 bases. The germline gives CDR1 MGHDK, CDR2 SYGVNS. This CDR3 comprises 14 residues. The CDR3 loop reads CASSATGYHYGYTF. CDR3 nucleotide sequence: TGTGCCAGCAGTGCGACAGGGTATCACTATGGCTACACCTTC.

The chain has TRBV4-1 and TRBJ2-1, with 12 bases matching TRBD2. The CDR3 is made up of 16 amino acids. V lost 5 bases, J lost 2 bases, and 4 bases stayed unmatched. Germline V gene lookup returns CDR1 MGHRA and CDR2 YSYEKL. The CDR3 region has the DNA TGCGCCAGCAGCACCCTAGCGGGAGGGGCCTACAATGAGCAGTTCTTC. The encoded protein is CASSTLAGGAYNEQFF.

CDR3 protein: CAWSSFVDYDEQYF. The CDR3 coding sequence is TGTGCCTGGAGTTCCTTTGTGGATTATGACGAGCAGTACTTC. The chain has TRBV30 and TRBJ2-7, with D hard to call. Germline CDR1 is GTSNPN and CDR2 is SVGIG (reference sequence). This CDR3 contains 14 residues. Trimming shortened V by 2 bases and J by 5 bases, and 16 bases separated the two germline ends.

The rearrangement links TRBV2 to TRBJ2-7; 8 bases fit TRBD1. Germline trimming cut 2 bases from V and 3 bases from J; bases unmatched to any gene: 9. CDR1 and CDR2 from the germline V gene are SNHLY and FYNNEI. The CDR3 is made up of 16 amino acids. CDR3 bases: TGTGCCAGCAGTGAATCTTGGGACAGGTCCCTCTACGAGCAGTACTTC. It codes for CASSESWDRSLYEQYF.